These 19 T cell receptor beta chains came from one sample sequenced in a study of regulatory T cells in long-lasting Graves disease. The time point is: newly diagnosed GD, antithyroid drugs for less than 3 months. PBMC RNA served as the TCR library source. HTBI primers from iRepertoire and Arm-PCR of CDR3 regions yielded the TCR beta libraries. From the multiplex PCR reads, TCRdb called clonotypes with MiXCR, one entry per CDR3 protein. Counted here are 350,000 to 450,000 distinct CDR3 sequences, over 15% occurring once; the ten biggest clones make up roughly 30%. The same data also contributed to another study, on T cells in Graves' hyperthyroidism and ophthalmopathy.

Sequencing used peripheral blood mononuclear cells (PBMCs), obtained at new diagnosis, from a patient treated with antithyroid drugs. All receptors come from a man in his forties or fifties with Graves disease.

At least ten counts were recorded for this clonotype. J is TRBJ2-2 and V is TRBV30; no definite D call. CDR1 GTSNPN and CDR2 SVGIG come from the germline V gene (reference sequence). The CDR3 extends over 14 amino acids. Trimming removed 2 bases at V and 4 bases at J, with 11 bases between. For the CDR3, the DNA is TGTGCCTGGAGTCGTACGACAACCACCGGGGAGCTGTTTTTT. It yields the protein CAWSRTTTTGELFF. Combining the CDR3 with reference TRBV30 and TRBJ2-2 gives the whole variable domain SQTIHQWPATLVQPVGSPLSLECTVEGTSNPNLYWYRQAAGRGLQLLFYSVGIGQISSEVPQNLSASRPQDRQFILSSKKLLLSDSGFYLCAWSRTTTTGELFFGEGSRLTVL.

This clonotype has a handful of counts. V gene TRBV4-2 combines with J gene TRBJ2-7; 9 nucleotides match TRBD1. Trimming cost V 0 bases and J 2 bases; bases outside gene matches: 8. From germline, CDR1 is LGHNA and CDR2 YNFKEQ. This CDR3 spans 17 amino acids. CDR3 in amino acids: CASSQDLGTGFTYEQYF. CDR3 in DNA: TGTGCCAGCAGCCAAGATCTCGGGACAGGGTTCACCTACGAGCAGTACTTC.

The chain joins TRBV5-1 to TRBJ1-4; no definite D call. In germline, CDR1 is SGHRS, CDR2 YFSETQ. V was cut by 4 bases and J by 3 bases, with 13 bases left in between. CDR3 length: 15 amino acids. In DNA, the CDR3 is TGCGCCAGCAGCACCAGACATTGGGCTAATGAAAAACTGTTTTTT. Its protein product is CASSTRHWANEKLFF.

This clonotype was observed at least ten times. The J gene is TRBJ1-2, the V gene TRBV6-5; D uncertain. Germline values: CDR1 MNHEY, CDR2 SVGAGI. CDR3 length: 14 amino acids. The V and J ends lost 0 bases and 8 bases respectively, with 13 bases between them. CDR3 nucleotide sequence: TGTGCCAGCAGTTACTCGTTATGGTCGGAAGGCTACACCTTC. Its protein is CASSYSLWSEGYTF.

This clonotype was recorded many times. The chain carries TRBV28 and TRBJ1-1; 7 bases line up with TRBD1. Unmatched junction bases numbered 6, after V lost 6 bases and J lost 5 bases. Germline V gene data show CDR1 as MDHEN and CDR2 as SYDVKM. The CDR3 totals 13 residues. The CDR3 region has the DNA TGTGCCAGCAGCTTCCAGGGGGGGACTGAAGCTTTCTTT. Protein product: CASSFQGGTEAFF.

Ten or more counts support this clonotype. J is TRBJ1-5 and V is TRBV2; D gene unclear. CDR3 length: 13 amino acids. V lost 8 bases and J 5 bases, leaving 13 bases between the germline ends. Germline-derived CDR1 and CDR2 are SNHLY and FYNNEI. CDR3 DNA sequence: TGTGCCAGCGCAAGAGGGCACGATCAGCCCCAGCATTTT. This codes for CASARGHDQPQHF.

Ten or more counts support this clonotype. The V and J genes are TRBV12-3 or TRBV12-4 and TRBJ2-4; D tentatively reads TRBD1 or TRBD2 (5 bases each). Trimming stripped 11 bases from V and 4 bases from J, with 18 bases between. The CDR3 covers 14 residues. The CDR3 bases are TGTGCCTCGGGAATTGGGGCAGGAAAAAACATTCAGTACTTC. As protein: CASGIGAGKNIQYF.

This clonotype was observed many times. CDR3 DNA: TGCGCCAGCAGCTTAGTAGCGAACACTGAAGCTTTCTTT. As protein: CASSLVANTEAFF. V and J are TRBV5-1 and TRBJ1-1; D not resolved. V lost 2 bases, J lost 1 base, and 6 bases lay in between. In germline, CDR1 is SGHRS, CDR2 YFSETQ. CDR3 length equals 13 residues. Drawing the rest from reference TRBV5-1 and TRBJ1-1, the complete variable domain is KAGVTQTPRYLIKTRGQQVTLSCSPISGHRSVSWYQQTPGQGLQFLFEYFSETQRNKGNFPGRFSGRQFSNSRSEMNVSTLELGDSALYLCASSLVANTEAFFGQGTRLTVV.

This clonotype was seen at least ten times. The V call is TRBV2, the J call TRBJ1-5; the match to TRBD1 covers 8 bases. The ends lost 7 bases at V and 0 bases at J; junction bases unmatched: 5. In germline, CDR1 is SNHLY, CDR2 FYNNEI. This CDR3 has 15 amino acids. The CDR3 sequence is CASTPTGDSNQPQHF. The CDR3 nucleotides read TGTGCCAGCACCCCGACAGGGGATAGCAATCAGCCCCAGCATTTT. Based on the CDR3 plus reference TRBV2 and TRBJ1-5, the full variable domain is EPEVTQTPSHQVTQMGQEVILRCVPISNHLYFYWYRQILGQKVEFLVSFYNNEISEKSEIFDDQFSVERPDGSNFTLKIRSTKLEDSAMYFCASTPTGDSNQPQHFGDGTRLSIL.

As to this clonotype: A much larger clone differs from this one at a single base, so this may be a read error. This chain connects TRBV11-1 to TRBJ2-5; 8 nucleotides match TRBD1. Per germline, CDR1 SGHAT and CDR2 FQDESV (reference sequence). The CDR3 runs to 15 residues. The CDR3 coding sequence is TGTGCCAGCGGCTTGAGACAGGGGTACCAAGAGACCCAGTACTTC. Translating it yields CASGLRQGYQETQYF.

Written as DNA, the CDR3 is TGTGCCAGCAGCATCTACTCCCACCCAACAGAGCAGTACTTC. Encoded protein: CASSIYSHPTEQYF. The chain has TRBV7-9 and TRBJ2-7, with unresolved D. CDR1 SEHNR and CDR2 FQNEAQ come from the germline V gene (reference sequence). V dropped 5 bases and J dropped 7 bases, with 18 bases sitting between them. CDR3 length: 14 residues.

The CDR3 sequence: CSPTMEERETQYF. CDR3 nucleotides: TGCAGTCCGACGATGGAGGAGCGAGAGACCCAGTACTTC. This chain links TRBV20-1 with TRBJ2-5, with D perhaps matching TRBD2 (5 bases). V was clipped by 8 bases and J by 4 bases, with 17 bases between them. The CDR3 has 13 amino acids. CDR1 is DFQATT, CDR2 SNEGSKA, per germline (reference sequence).

This clonotype has only a few counts. The V and J genes are TRBV5-1 and TRBJ2-6; the match to TRBD2 covers 15 bases. With 0 bases clipped from V and 4 bases from J, the junction kept 5 bases outside the gene matches. The CDR3 totals 19 residues. In germline, CDR1 is SGHRS, CDR2 YFSETQ. This CDR3 is CASSLVWTSGGVGANVLTF. CDR3 bases: TGCGCCAGCAGCTTGGTCTGGACTAGCGGGGGGGTAGGGGCCAACGTCCTGACTTTC. Combining the CDR3 with reference TRBV5-1 and TRBJ2-6 gives the whole variable domain KAGVTQTPRYLIKTRGQQVTLSCSPISGHRSVSWYQQTPGQGLQFLFEYFSETQRNKGNFPGRFSGRQFSNSRSEMNVSTLELGDSALYLCASSLVWTSGGVGANVLTFGAGSRLTVL.

This clonotype showed up just a few times. This sequence joins TRBV6-1 and TRBJ1-5; possibly TRBD1 for D (5 bases). The germline V gene encodes CDR1 MNHNS and CDR2 SASEGT. The CDR3 runs to 16 residues. Trimming left V 7 bases short and J 0 bases short, with 16 bases between. This CDR3 reads CASTYLPGPSNQPQHF. CDR3 sequence (DNA): TGTGCCAGCACCTACCTACCGGGACCTAGCAATCAGCCCCAGCATTTT.

This clonotype has ten or more counts. V usage is TRBV7-3 and J usage is TRBJ2-1, with 15 bases aligning to TRBD2. The CDR3 loop spans 16 amino acids. Germline assignment: CDR1 SGHTA and CDR2 FQGTGA. After removal of 5 bases from V and 8 bases from J, the junction contained 7 bases not matched to a gene. In DNA, the CDR3 is TGTGCCAGCAGCCCCGGACTAGCGGGGGGGTTAGATGAGCAGTTCTTC. Amino acid sequence: CASSPGLAGGLDEQFF.

This clonotype was found many times. As DNA, the CDR3 is TGTGCCAGCAGCCGCCGGGGGGGCTCCTACGAGCAGTACTTC. It yields the protein CASSRRGGSYEQYF. The chain carries TRBV18 and TRBJ2-7, with 8 positions matching TRBD2. J gave up 0 bases and V 8 bases, and 6 bases lay outside the gene matches. CDR1 is KGHSH, CDR2 LQKENI, per germline. The CDR3 is made up of 14 amino acids. The full variable domain, rest sourced from reference TRBV18 and TRBJ2-7, is NAGVMQNPRHLVRRRGQEARLRCSPMKGHSHVYWYRQLPEEGLKFMVYLQKENIIDESGMPKERFSAEFPKEGPSILRIQQVVRGDSAAYFCASSRRGGSYEQYFGPGTRLTVT.

This clonotype was detected only a few times. CDR3 loop: CAGSASRNQPQHF. In DNA, the CDR3 is TGTGCCGGGTCGGCTTCCCGCAATCAGCCCCAGCATTTT. V is TRBV6-1 and J is TRBJ1-5; D unresolved. This CDR3 is built from 13 residues. Deletions cut 11 bases from V and 2 bases from J, with 13 bases between. Per the germline V gene, CDR1 is MNHNS and CDR2 is SASEGT.

In this sample, this clonotype turned up many times. The chain carries TRBV5-1 and TRBJ1-4, with D tentatively TRBD1 (6 bases). The CDR3 has 14 amino acids. Trimming shortened V by 4 bases and J by 5 bases, and 12 bases separated the two germline ends. Germline V gene lookup returns CDR1 SGHRS and CDR2 YFSETQ. CDR3 DNA: TGCGCCAGCAGCCCCGGACAGCAAAATGAAAAACTGTTTTTT. Protein: CASSPGQQNEKLFF.

For this clonotype: This sequence may be a read error, since a much larger clone differs from it by one base. The CDR3 DNA follows: TGTGCCAGCAGTGATGTCGACAGGAATAATGAAAAACTGTTTTTT. Protein sequence: CASSDVDRNNEKLFF. V and J are TRBV6-1 and TRBJ1-4, with D perhaps matching TRBD1 (6 bases). Deletions cut 3 bases from V and 4 bases from J, with 12 bases between. CDR3 size: 15 residues. The germline CDR1 and CDR2 sequences are MNHNS and SASEGT.